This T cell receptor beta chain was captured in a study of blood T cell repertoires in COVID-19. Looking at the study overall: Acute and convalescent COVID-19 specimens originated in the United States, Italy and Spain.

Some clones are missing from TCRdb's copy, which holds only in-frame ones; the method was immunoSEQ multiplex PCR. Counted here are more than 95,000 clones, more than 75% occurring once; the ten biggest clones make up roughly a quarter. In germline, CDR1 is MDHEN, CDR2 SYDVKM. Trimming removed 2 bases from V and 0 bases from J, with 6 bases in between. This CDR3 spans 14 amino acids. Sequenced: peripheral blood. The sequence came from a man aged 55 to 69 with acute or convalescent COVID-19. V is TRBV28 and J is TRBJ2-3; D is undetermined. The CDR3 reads CASSLISSTDTQYF. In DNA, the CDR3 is TGTGCCAGCAGTTTAATTAGCAGCACAGATACGCAGTATTTT.